These T cell receptor beta chains were read from a single sample in a study of cytomegalovirus exposure and HLA in healthy donors. Profiled with immunoSEQ multiplex PCR; TCRdb holds only in-frame clones, not every one. The repertoire holds over 150,000 clones, with approximately 76% as singletons. Sequenced input: PBMCs. All receptors come from a man aged 60 to 69 in good health and CMV-seronegative. Both conserved end residues are part of each CDR3. The D gene is left open where the match is weak. Some rows have no size entry. The others give once, few or many, or a class for an expanded clone.

size,V,D,CDR3
.,TRBV7-9,TRBD2,CASSIFGRNYEQYF
.,TRBV29-1,TRBD1,CSVPGTGLAFF
.,TRBV5-1,.,CASSFDWEEETQYF
.,TRBV5-4,.,CASSPQAGRNTEAFF
.,TRBV6-1,.,CASSPGHDPYEQYF
.,TRBV7-7,TRBD2,CASSLASGSVTGELFF
.,TRBV5-1,TRBD2,CASSLLGLAATTFDEQYF
once,TRBV28,.,CASSSIPLDREQYF
.,TRBV18,.,CASSPSETQYF
few,TRBV5-6,TRBD2,CASSQGLAGEYEQYF
.,TRBV14,.,CASSQSQGYNEKLFF
.,TRBV6-4,.,CASSVERQGEAFF
few,TRBV4-3,TRBD2,CASSQDLTAGTTIRYEQYF
.,TRBV9,.,CASSVDAGALNEQFF
.,TRBV9,.,CASSVDGRGYEQYF
.,TRBV19,TRBD2,CASSIYASGVSGANVLTF
once,TRBV4-1,TRBD1,CASSPHVGTGRETQYF
.,TRBV4-3,TRBD2,CASSQAAGGRDEQYF
few,TRBV5-1,.,CASSTPEAGEQFF
.,TRBV10-3,.,CAISEFGPTYNEQFF
.,TRBV6-5,.,CASSRQVNTEAFF
.,TRBV7-2,.,CASSPQGNTGELFF
.,TRBV18,.,CASSPLQGGNTF
.,TRBV5-8,.,CASSLVREAFF
.,TRBV27,.,CASSSRVGGEKLFF
few,TRBV4-3,.,CASSQAEGVQTIYF
.,TRBV14,.,CASSQESVLYGYTF
.,TRBV19,TRBD2,CASRTAGVSNEQFF
few,TRBV28,TRBD1,CASSSPTGRKDQPQHF
.,TRBV7-6,TRBD1,CASSANRGPPETQYF
.,TRBV5-1,TRBD1,CASSTGQGTYGYTF
.,TRBV5-1,.,CASSFLTGEYEQYF
.,TRBV5-1,.,CASSVDTNYGYTF
.,TRBV7-2,TRBD2,CASSPGGASYNEQFF
.,TRBV6-5,.,CASRALPHTGELFF
.,TRBV7-9,.,CASSPDLAGFGEKLFF
.,TRBV4-2,TRBD2,CASSTTSGGYEQFF
once,TRBV5-1,.,CASSLGGGSTQANYGYTF
.,TRBV27,.,CASRQGNSPLHF
.,TRBV5-1,TRBD1,CASSLVGQAPYEQYF
.,TRBV28,TRBD1,CASTTDRDQETQYF
few,TRBV9,TRBD1,CASSVEGTGGETQYF
.,TRBV9,TRBD2,CASSVGSGGYSGQETQYF